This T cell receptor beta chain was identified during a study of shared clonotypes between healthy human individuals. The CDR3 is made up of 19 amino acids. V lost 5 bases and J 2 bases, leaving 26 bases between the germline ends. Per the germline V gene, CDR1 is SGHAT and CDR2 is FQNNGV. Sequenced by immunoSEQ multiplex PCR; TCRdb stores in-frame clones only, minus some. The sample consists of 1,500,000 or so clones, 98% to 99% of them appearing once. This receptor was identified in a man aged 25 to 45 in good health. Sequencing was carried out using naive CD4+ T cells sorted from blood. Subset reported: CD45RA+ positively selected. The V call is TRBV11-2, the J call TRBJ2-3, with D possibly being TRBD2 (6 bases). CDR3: CASSHSGPSSSRDTDTQYF. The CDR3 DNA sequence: TGTGCCAGCAGCCACAGCGGGCCTAGTAGTAGCCGAGACACAGATACGCAGTATTTT.